This is a list of T cell receptor beta chains from one sample in a study of blood T cell repertoires in COVID-19. Repertoires were generated with immunoSEQ multiplex PCR, while TCRdb's copy carries only in-frame clones and drops some. The sample includes roughly 170,000 clones, about 88% of them seen just once. The sequenced material came from peripheral blood. The receptors were sampled from a woman aged 45-65 years with COVID-19, enrolled during active disease. The CDR3 runs from the conserved cysteine through the conserved F or W. A D gene is named only where the DNA matches it firmly. Expanded clones get a size class; other rows say once, few or many, or leave the size out.

d_gene	v_gene	j_gene	abundance	CDR3nt	CDR3aa
-	TRBV6-2/TRBV6-3	TRBJ1-2	once	TGTGCCAGCAGTTACGCGGCTTTGTGGGGCTACACCTTC	CASSYAALWGYTF
TRBD2	TRBV27	TRBJ2-7	few	TGTGCCAGCAGTTTATCGGAGGGAAAAGGCCTAGCGGGGGGCCGGAGCTACGAGCAGTACTTC	CASSLSEGKGLAGGRSYEQYF
-	TRBV7-4	TRBJ2-7	-	TGTGCCAGCAGCCCTTCTCTCGGGGGTCGTCCCCACGAGCAGTACTTC	CASSPSLGGRPHEQYF
TRBD2	TRBV9	TRBJ2-5	-	TGTGCCAGCAGCGTAGCTAGCGGGGTCGGTGGGGAGACCCAGTACTTC	CASSVASGVGGETQYF
TRBD2	TRBV5-4	TRBJ2-7	-	TGTGCCAGCAGCTTCCCGGGACTAGCGGGGGGATACGAGCAGTACTTC	CASSFPGLAGGYEQYF
-	TRBV28	TRBJ2-7	-	TGTGCCAGCAGAGTACAGGGCCACGAGCAGTACTTC	CASRVQGHEQYF
TRBD1	TRBV27	TRBJ2-2	few	TGTGCCAGCAGTTTAGGGACAGTCAACACCGGGGAGCTGTTTTTT	CASSLGTVNTGELFF
-	TRBV3-1/TRBV3-2	TRBJ1-3	-	TGTGCCAGCAGCCAAGTATCGGGGACTGGAAACACCATATATTTT	CASSQVSGTGNTIYF
TRBD1	TRBV25-1	TRBJ2-2	-	TGTGCCAGCAGTGACCCAGGGGGAGTGAACACCGGGGAGCTGTTTTTT	CASSDPGGVNTGELFF
TRBD2	TRBV12-3/TRBV12-4	TRBJ2-2	few	TGTGCCAGCACCGGACTAGTCGGGGAGCTGTTTTTT	CASTGLVGELFF
-	TRBV2	TRBJ1-3	-	TGTGCCAGCAGTGAAAGGGGCCATCGGGCCGGAAACACCATATATTTT	CASSERGHRAGNTIYF
-	TRBV5-1	TRBJ2-5	-	TGCGCCAGCAGCTTGTCATCAGGGCAGACGGAGACCCAGTACTTC	CASSLSSGQTETQYF
TRBD1	TRBV4-2	TRBJ1-6	once	TGTGCCAGCAGCCAGCTACAGGGACAGGATAATTCACCCCTCCACTTT	CASSQLQGQDNSPLHF